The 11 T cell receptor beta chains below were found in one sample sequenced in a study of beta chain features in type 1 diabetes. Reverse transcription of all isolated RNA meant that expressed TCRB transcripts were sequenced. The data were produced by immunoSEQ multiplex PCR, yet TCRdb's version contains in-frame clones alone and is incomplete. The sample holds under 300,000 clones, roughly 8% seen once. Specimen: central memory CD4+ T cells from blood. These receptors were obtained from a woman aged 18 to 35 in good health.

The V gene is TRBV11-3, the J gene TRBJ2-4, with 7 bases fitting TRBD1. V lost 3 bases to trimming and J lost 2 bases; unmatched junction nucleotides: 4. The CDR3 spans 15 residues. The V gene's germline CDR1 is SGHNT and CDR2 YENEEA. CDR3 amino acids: CASSFDRVTKNIQYF. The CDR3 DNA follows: TGTGCCAGCAGCTTCGACAGGGTAACCAAAAACATTCAGTACTTC.

DNA for the CDR3: TGTGCCAGCAGCAGGGTTCGGTCCTACGAGCAGTACTTC. It encodes CASSRVRSYEQYF. The chain couples TRBV2 to TRBJ2-7, with D maybe TRBD1 (5 bases). CDR1 and CDR2 from the germline V gene are SNHLY and FYNNEI. V gave up 6 bases and J gave up 1 base, with 10 bases separating them. This CDR3 is built from 13 residues.

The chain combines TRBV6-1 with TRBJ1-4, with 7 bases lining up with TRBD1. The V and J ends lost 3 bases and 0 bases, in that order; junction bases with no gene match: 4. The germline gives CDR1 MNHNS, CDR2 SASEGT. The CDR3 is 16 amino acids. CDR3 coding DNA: TGTGCCAGCAGTGACAGACAGGGTGCAACTAATGAAAAACTGTTTTTT. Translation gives CASSDRQGATNEKLFF.

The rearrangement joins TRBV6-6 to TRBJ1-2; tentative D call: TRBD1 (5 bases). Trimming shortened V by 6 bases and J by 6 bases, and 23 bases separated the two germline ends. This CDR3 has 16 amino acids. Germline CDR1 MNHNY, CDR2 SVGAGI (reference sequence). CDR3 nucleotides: TGTGCCAGCAGCCCGCAAAGGGGTTCCAACCCCCATGGCTACACCTTC. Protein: CASSPQRGSNPHGYTF.

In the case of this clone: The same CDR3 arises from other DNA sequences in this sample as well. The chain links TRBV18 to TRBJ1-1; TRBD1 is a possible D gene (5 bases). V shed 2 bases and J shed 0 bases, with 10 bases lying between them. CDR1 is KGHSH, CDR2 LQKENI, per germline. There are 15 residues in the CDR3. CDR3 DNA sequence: TGTGCCAGCTCACCAACGGGGACCCTGAACACTGAAGCTTTCTTT. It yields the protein CASSPTGTLNTEAFF.

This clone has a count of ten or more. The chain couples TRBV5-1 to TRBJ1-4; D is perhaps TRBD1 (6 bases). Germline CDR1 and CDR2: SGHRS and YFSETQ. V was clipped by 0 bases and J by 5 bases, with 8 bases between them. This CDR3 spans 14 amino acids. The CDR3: CASSLGQENEKLFF. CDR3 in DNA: TGCGCCAGCAGCTTGGGACAGGAGAATGAAAAACTGTTTTTT.

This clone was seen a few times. The CDR3 coding sequence is TGTGCCAGTAGTCGACAGCTGAGCTCTGGAAACACCATATATTTT. Translation gives CASSRQLSSGNTIYF. This chain links TRBV19 with TRBJ1-3, with TRBD1 as a possible D gene (5 bases). This CDR3 has 15 amino acids. The germline gives CDR1 LNHDA, CDR2 SQIVND (reference sequence). Deletions cut 5 bases from V and 0 bases from J, with 11 bases between.

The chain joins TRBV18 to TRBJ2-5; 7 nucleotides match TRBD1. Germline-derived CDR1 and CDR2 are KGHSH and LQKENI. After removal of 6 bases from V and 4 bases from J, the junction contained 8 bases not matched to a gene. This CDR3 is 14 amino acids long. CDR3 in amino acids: CASSNPGQRETQYF. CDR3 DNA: TGTGCCAGCTCCAATCCGGGACAGAGAGAGACCCAGTACTTC.

In DNA, the CDR3 is TGCGCCAGCAGCCAAGATATGCCAACCCCCTATGGCTACACCTTC. Translation: CASSQDMPTPYGYTF. The rearrangement joins TRBV4-3 to TRBJ1-2; D is ambiguous. This CDR3 is 15 amino acids long. V dropped 0 bases and J dropped 4 bases, with 12 bases sitting between them. Germline V gene data show CDR1 as LGHNA and CDR2 as YSLEER.

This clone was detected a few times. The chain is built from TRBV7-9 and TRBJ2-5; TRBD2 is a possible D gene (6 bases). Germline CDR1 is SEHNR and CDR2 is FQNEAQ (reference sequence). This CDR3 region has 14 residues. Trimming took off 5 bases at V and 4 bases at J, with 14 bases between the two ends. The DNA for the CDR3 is TGTGCCAGCAGCCGCGACGGGACTTTAGAGACCCAGTACTTC. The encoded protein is CASSRDGTLETQYF.

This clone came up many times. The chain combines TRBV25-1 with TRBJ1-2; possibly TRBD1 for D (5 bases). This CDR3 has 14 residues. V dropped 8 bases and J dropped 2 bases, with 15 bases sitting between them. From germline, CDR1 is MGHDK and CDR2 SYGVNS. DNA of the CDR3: TGTGCCAGCGCCCAGGGCAGTCAAAACTATGGCTACACCTTC. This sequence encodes CASAQGSQNYGYTF.